The 30 T cell receptor beta chains given below trace back to one sample, sequenced in a study of T cells in Graves' hyperthyroidism and ophthalmopathy. Regions amplified from RNA transcripts were the TCR beta CDR3 regions. Researchers ran a first-round RT-PCR on the TCR CDR3 using the HTBI primer set. One entry per CDR3 protein, called by TCRdb with MiXCR from the multiplex PCR reads. Among some 510,000 distinct CDR3 sequences listed, about 45% were seen once. Input material: peripheral blood or thyroid tissue (not recorded which). The receptors here all came from a woman younger than 35 with Graves' hyperthyroidism.

This clonotype was picked up a small number of times. The CDR3 is CASTEGAKSPYEQYF. The CDR3 DNA reads TGTGCCAGTACCGAAGGGGCCAAGAGCCCCTACGAGCAGTACTTC. The chain couples TRBV19 to TRBJ2-7, with D possibly TRBD1 on 5 matching bases. CDR1 and CDR2 from the germline V gene are LNHDA and SQIVND (reference sequence). The CDR3 is made up of 15 amino acids. Trimming removed 7 bases from V and 2 bases from J, with 18 bases in between.

In regard to this clonotype: This may be a read error, as it is one base from a much larger clone. This sequence joins TRBV15 and TRBJ2-7; maybe TRBD2 (6 bases). CDR1 is LNHNV, CDR2 YYDKDF, per germline (reference sequence). The CDR3 runs 15 residues. V was pared by 10 bases and J by 7 bases, with 26 bases between. The CDR3 sequence: CASGSDRGNLWEQYF. The CDR3 DNA is TGTGCCAGCGGCTCAGATCGGGGGAACCTATGGGAGCAGTACTTC. Full variable domain (missing parts from reference TRBV15 and TRBJ2-7): DAMVIQNPRYQVTQFGKPVTLSCSQTLNHNVMYWYQQKSSQAPKLLFHYYDKDFNNEADTPDNFQSRRPNTSFCFLDIRSPGLGDTAMYLCASGSDRGNLWEQYFGPGTRLTVT.

The V and J genes are TRBV7-9 and TRBJ1-1; D call uncertain. Germline CDR1 reads SEHNR; CDR2 reads FQNEAQ (reference sequence). This CDR3 has 15 amino acids. The germline V and J ends were trimmed by 2 bases and 3 bases, with 13 bases remaining between them. DNA for the CDR3: TGTGCCAGCAGCTTATCTTCCAGTTTAGACACTGAAGCTTTCTTT. Translating it yields CASSLSSSLDTEAFF.

The chain has TRBV5-1 and TRBJ2-7; weak D call: TRBD2 (5 bases). V dropped 6 bases and J dropped 0 bases, with 13 bases sitting between them. Germline V gives CDR1 SGHRS, CDR2 YFSETQ. The CDR3 spans 14 residues. DNA for the CDR3: TGCGCCAGCAACCGCCCTGGAGGCTCCTACGAGCAGTACTTC. Translation: CASNRPGGSYEQYF. Variable domain in full (rest from reference TRBV5-1 and TRBJ2-7): KAGVTQTPRYLIKTRGQQVTLSCSPISGHRSVSWYQQTPGQGLQFLFEYFSETQRNKGNFPGRFSGRQFSNSRSEMNVSTLELGDSALYLCASNRPGGSYEQYFGPGTRLTVT.

This clonotype was recorded only once. The chain uses TRBV29-1 and TRBJ1-6; weak D call: TRBD1 (5 bases). The CDR3 sequence is 13 residues long. Germline V gene data show CDR1 as SQVTM and CDR2 as ANQGSEA. V gave up 4 bases and J gave up 10 bases, with 14 bases separating them. The CDR3 reads CSVGAGFGSPLHF. In DNA, the CDR3 is TGCAGCGTTGGGGCAGGGTTTGGGTCACCCCTCCACTTT. Looking up the rest from reference TRBV29-1 and TRBJ1-6 gives the full variable domain: SAVISQKPSRDICQRGTSLTIQCQVDSQVTMMFWYRQQPGQSLTLIATANQGSEATYESGFVIDKFPISRPNLTFSTLTVSNMSPEDSSIYLCSVGAGFGSPLHFGNGTRLTVT.

In this sample, this clonotype turned up a few times. The genes are TRBV2 and TRBJ1-2, with TRBD1 identical over 9 bases. The CDR3 contains 14 residues. CDR1 is SNHLY and CDR2 is FYNNEI in the germline V gene. The V and J ends lost 4 bases and 6 bases, in that order; junction bases with no gene match: 6. CDR3 loop: CASSAGTGSHGYTF. The CDR3 nucleotides are TGTGCCAGCAGTGCCGGGACAGGGAGCCATGGCTACACCTTC.

This clonotype was detected ten times or more. The gene calls are TRBV7-8 and TRBJ1-5, with D unresolved. This CDR3 is 15 amino acids long. With 2 bases removed from V and 6 bases from J, the gap between germline ends came to 14 bases. Germline V gives CDR1 SGHVS, CDR2 FQNEAQ. Written as DNA, the CDR3 is TGTGCCAGCAGCTTATCTCCATGGGTCGGTCAGCCCCAGCATTTT. Translating it yields CASSLSPWVGQPQHF.

This chain connects TRBV29-1 to TRBJ2-7; D uncertain. CDR3 length equals 13 residues. Looked up from germline, CDR1 is SQVTM and CDR2 is ANQGSEA. Trimming shortened V by 8 bases and J by 7 bases, and 21 bases separated the two germline ends. In nucleotides, the CDR3 is TGCAGCAGTGAAGCCACGGCTCTTGGGGAGCAGTACTTC. It is translated as CSSEATALGEQYF.

This clonotype has at least ten counts. The V gene is TRBV2, the J gene TRBJ1-2; D gene ambiguous. CDR1 and CDR2 from the germline V gene are SNHLY and FYNNEI. V lost 4 bases and J lost 7, with 10 bases in between. CDR3 length equals 12 residues. The CDR3 region has the DNA TGTGCCAGCAGTGGCCCGTCTTTTGGCTACACCTTC. The encoded protein is CASSGPSFGYTF.

This clonotype was observed at least ten times. The CDR3 DNA reads TGTGCCAGCAGCTTAGAGGCGTCGGCCACTAATGAAAAACTGTTTTTT. Its translation: CASSLEASATNEKLFF. This chain uses TRBV7-9 with TRBJ1-4; D is unresolved. Germline V gives CDR1 SEHNR, CDR2 FQNEAQ (reference sequence). With 1 base removed from V and 2 bases from J, the gap between germline ends came to 11 bases. The CDR3 covers 16 residues.

This clonotype turned up a few times. J is TRBJ1-1 and V is TRBV19, with D maybe TRBD1 (5 bases). CDR3 size: 14 residues. Trimming removed 4 bases from V and 1 base from J, with 10 bases in between. From germline, CDR1 is LNHDA and CDR2 SQIVND (reference sequence). DNA of the CDR3: TGTGCCAGTAGTAAGACAGTGCGGAACACTGAAGCTTTCTTT. It yields the protein CASSKTVRNTEAFF.

This rearrangement joins TRBV7-3 to TRBJ2-7; possible D gene TRBD1, 6 bases. The CDR3 spans 14 residues. Germline lookup yields CDR1 SGHTA and CDR2 FQGTGA. The V gene lost 5 bases and the J gene lost 7 bases, with 18 bases spanning the gap. CDR3 region: CASSAHRESGEQYF. The CDR3 DNA is TGTGCCAGCAGCGCGCACAGGGAGTCCGGGGAGCAGTACTTC.

The chain combines TRBV25-1 with TRBJ1-1, with 11 bases identical to TRBD1. After removal of 5 bases from V and 10 bases from J, the junction contained 6 bases not matched to a gene. The CDR3 is 13 amino acids. Germline CDR1 and CDR2: MGHDK and SYGVNS. For the CDR3, the DNA is TGTGCCAGCAGTTACGGACAGGGGGCGGGAGCTTTCTTT. Residues: CASSYGQGAGAFF.

This clonotype was recorded only once. The J gene is TRBJ2-7, the V gene TRBV2, with 10 bases aligning to TRBD1. The CDR3 sequence is 16 residues long. Trimming at V came to 5 bases and at J to 3 bases, leaving 10 bases not matched to a gene. Germline V gene data show CDR1 as SNHLY and CDR2 as FYNNEI. The CDR3 region is CASSYASGTGVYEQYF. In nucleotides, the CDR3 is TGTGCCAGCAGTTACGCATCCGGGACAGGGGTCTACGAGCAGTACTTC.

This clonotype came up a few times. The gene calls are TRBV20-1 and TRBJ2-7; D may be TRBD2 (5 bases). Germline V gene lookup returns CDR1 DFQATT and CDR2 SNEGSKA (reference sequence). The CDR3 consists of 12 residues. V was shortened by 2 bases and J by 1 base, with 6 bases between the two germline ends. This CDR3 is CSARRESYEQYF. The CDR3 nucleotides are TGCAGTGCTAGAAGGGAGTCCTACGAGCAGTACTTC.

The chain recombines TRBV7-9 with TRBJ1-1; tentatively, D is TRBD1 (5 bases). The CDR3 loop spans 15 amino acids. V gave up 5 bases and J gave up 3 bases, with 16 bases separating them. CDR1 is SEHNR and CDR2 is FQNEAQ in the germline V gene (reference sequence). This CDR3 is CASSVVGVLHTEAFF. The CDR3 nucleotides read TGTGCCAGCAGCGTTGTGGGGGTCTTGCACACTGAAGCTTTCTTT. The full variable domain, completed using reference TRBV7-9 and TRBJ1-1, is DTGVSQNPRHKITKRGQNVTFRCDPISEHNRLYWYRQTLGQGPEFLTYFQNEAQLEKSRLLSDRFSAERPKGSFSTLEIQRTEQGDSAMYLCASSVVGVLHTEAFFGQGTRLTVV.

This CDR3 reads CASSDPGRMNYGYTF. CDR3 in DNA: TGTGCCAGCAGTGACCCCGGACGGATGAACTATGGCTACACCTTC. The chain employs TRBV25-1 and TRBJ1-2; D not certain. The CDR3 consists of 15 residues. V was trimmed by 3 bases and J by 2 bases, leaving 13 bases between them. From germline, CDR1 is MGHDK and CDR2 SYGVNS.

V usage is TRBV14 and J usage is TRBJ2-3; D gene unclear. CDR3 length: 14 amino acids. CDR1 and CDR2 (germline): SGHDN, FVKESK. The V end lost 0 bases, the J end lost 5 bases, and 9 bases lay between the germline ends. DNA for the CDR3: TGTGCCAGCAGCCAAGAAAACCCAATAGATACGCAGTATTTT. Amino acid sequence: CASSQENPIDTQYF.

The chain carries TRBV29-1 and TRBJ1-2; D may be TRBD1 (5 bases). The ends were cut back, 8 bases at V and 4 bases at J, with 14 bases in the middle. Per germline, CDR1 SQVTM and CDR2 ANQGSEA. The CDR3 contains 12 residues. CDR3 nucleotides: TGCAGCTACAGGTCCCGCGGCTATGGCTACACCTTC. This gives the protein CSYRSRGYGYTF.

This clonotype occurred once. A read error may account for a junction end that differs from germline. The rearrangement links TRBV20-1 to TRBJ1-2; D gene unclear. This CDR3 spans 14 amino acids. The germline gives CDR1 DFQATT, CDR2 SNEGSKA (reference sequence). For the CDR3, the DNA is TGCAGTGCTAGAGATTCTGGCGGAAACTATGGCTGCACCTTC. This translates into CSARDSGGNYGCTF.

This chain links TRBV14 with TRBJ2-2; D is undetermined. The CDR3 runs 13 residues. Trimming shortened V by 11 bases and J by 9 bases, and 19 bases separated the two germline ends. Germline V gene sequence: CDR1 SGHDN, CDR2 FVKESK. The CDR3 protein is CAWSSSPGRELFF. CDR3 in DNA: TGTGCCTGGAGCAGCTCGCCCGGCCGGGAGCTGTTTTTT. The full variable domain, in which reference TRBV14 and TRBJ2-2 provide the parts outside the CDR3, is EAGVTQFPSHSVIEKGQTVTLRCDPISGHDNLYWYRRVMGKEIKFLLHFVKESKQDESGMPNNRFLAERTGGTYSTLKVQPAELEDSGVYFCAWSSSPGRELFFGEGSRLTVL.

Worth noting for this clonotype: A single base separates this from a much larger clone, so it may be a read error. In this CDR3 the conserved last residue, phenylalanine or tryptophan, is missing, so a read error is likely. The chain joins TRBV19 to TRBJ1-5; no clear D. The CDR3 extends over 14 amino acids. Trimming took 3 bases from V and 1 from J, leaving 7 bases between them. Germline-derived CDR1 and CDR2 are LNHDA and SQIVND (reference sequence). The CDR3 sequence: CASSIVGSNQPQHC. The DNA for the CDR3 is TGTGCCAGTAGTATTGTCGGGAGCAATCAGCCCCAGCATTGT.

This clonotype was seen many times. The chain links TRBV2 to TRBJ2-5, with TRBD1 matching over 7 bases. From germline, CDR1 is SNHLY and CDR2 FYNNEI. J gave up 5 bases and V 5 bases, and 11 bases lay outside the gene matches. CDR3 length: 15 amino acids. The CDR3 DNA is TGTGCCAGCAGTCCGCCCCCAGGACAGGCGGAGACCCAGTACTTC. Translation: CASSPPPGQAETQYF.

This clonotype was counted between two and nine times. The chain has TRBV7-7 and TRBJ2-7; the match to TRBD1 covers 10 bases. The CDR3 contains 17 residues. Germline V gives CDR1 SSHAT, CDR2 FNYEAQ (reference sequence). Trimming at V came to 5 bases and at J to 1 base, leaving 11 bases not matched to a gene. CDR3 DNA: TGTGCCAGCAGCACCCGACAGGGGGCGAGTCCTTCCTACGAGCAGTACTTC. Its protein is CASSTRQGASPSYEQYF.

DNA for the CDR3: TGTGCCAGCAGCTTAGCTCTAGGCGGGATCGAGCAGTACTTC. This codes for CASSLALGGIEQYF. This sequence joins TRBV7-2 and TRBJ2-7; possibly TRBD2 for D (6 bases). Looked up from germline, CDR1 is SGHTA and CDR2 is FQGNSA. The CDR3 totals 14 residues. The ends were cut back, 0 bases at V and 6 bases at J, with 12 bases in the middle.

J is TRBJ2-3 and V is TRBV29-1, with a possible D match to TRBD1 (6 bases). V lost 0 bases and J 1 base, leaving 11 bases between the germline ends. The germline V gene has CDR1 SQVTM and CDR2 ANQGSEA. CDR3 length equals 15 residues. The CDR3 DNA follows: TGCAGCGTTGAAGATCTTCGGACAGGCACAGATACGCAGTATTTT. Residues: CSVEDLRTGTDTQYF.

The CDR3: CATSRDSTRDGYEQYF. The CDR3 coding sequence is TGTGCCACCAGCAGAGATTCCACCCGGGACGGCTACGAGCAGTACTTC. The chain uses TRBV15 and TRBJ2-7; D may match TRBD1 or TRBD2 (5 bases each). Germline V lookup: CDR1 LNHNV, CDR2 YYDKDF (reference sequence). Trimming removed 0 bases at V and 3 bases at J, with 15 bases between. This CDR3 contains 16 residues.

The chain carries TRBV2 and TRBJ1-5; possible D gene TRBD1, 6 bases. Germline V gene sequence: CDR1 SNHLY, CDR2 FYNNEI. Trimming took 6 bases from V and 6 from J, leaving 15 bases between them. The CDR3 is 14 residues long. The CDR3 spells CASSRVGAGQPQHF. The CDR3 DNA sequence: TGTGCCAGCAGCCGGGTGGGGGCGGGTCAGCCCCAGCATTTT.

This clonotype was picked up a small number of times. This sequence joins TRBV2 and TRBJ2-7; D could derive from TRBD1 or TRBD2 (6 bases each). Germline V CDR1 and CDR2: SNHLY, FYNNEI. This CDR3 contains 14 residues. Trimming shortened V by 4 bases and J by 2 bases, and 12 bases separated the two germline ends. The CDR3 coding sequence is TGTGCCAGCAGTGGGGGGGACACCCCCTACGAGCAGTACTTC. Protein: CASSGGDTPYEQYF.

This clonotype was found many times. The CDR3 region has the DNA TGTGCCAGCAGTGAAGCGACAGGGGATGGCTACACCTTC. Encoded protein: CASSEATGDGYTF. The chain joins TRBV6-1 to TRBJ1-2, with 8 positions matching TRBD1. Trimming cost V 0 bases and J 6 bases; bases outside gene matches: 0. Germline V gives CDR1 MNHNS, CDR2 SASEGT. The CDR3 has 13 residues.